The entry below describes one TCR beta chain. These data belong to a study of blood T cell repertoires in COVID-19. Study context: Italy, Spain and the United States were the sources of the convalescent and acute COVID-19 samples.

Here immunoSEQ multiplex PCR was the method, and the copy in TCRdb shows in-frame clones only, minus some. In the table there are 310,000 or so clones, about nine tenths of which are singletons. J was trimmed by 10 bases and V by 2 bases; bases with no gene match: 12. This CDR3 region has 17 residues. Germline V gene lookup returns CDR1 MDHEN and CDR2 SYDVKM. V and J are TRBV28 and TRBJ1-6; TRBD1 matches 9 bases. The sequence came from a woman aged 40 to 49 who had recovered from COVID-19. The sequenced sample consisted of PBMCs or T cells enriched from blood (not recorded which). The DNA for the CDR3 is TGTGCCAGCAGTTTAGTGGTGGGACAGGGTCGAGGATCACCCCTCCACTTT. Protein sequence: CASSLVVGQGRGSPLHF.